Presented here are 15 T cell receptor beta chains from one specimen sequenced in a study of blood T cell repertoires in COVID-19. Sequencing used immunoSEQ multiplex PCR; TCRdb keeps in-frame clones, though not all of them. The sample lists approximately 88,000 clones, less than 85% occurring once. Sequenced sample: peripheral blood. The receptors originated from a woman older than 75 with acute or convalescent COVID-19.

The V and J genes are TRBV20-1 and TRBJ1-2, with no clear D. There are 11 residues in the CDR3. V shed 4 bases and J shed 7 bases, with 10 bases lying between them. CDR1 is DFQATT and CDR2 is SNEGSKA in the germline V gene (reference sequence). The CDR3 loop reads CSAKRAGGYTF. In DNA, the CDR3 is TGCAGTGCTAAAAGGGCGGGTGGCTACACCTTC.

V and J are TRBV6-5 and TRBJ1-6; 7 nucleotides agree with TRBD1. This CDR3 is 15 amino acids long. The germline CDR1 and CDR2 sequences are MNHEY and SVGAGI. The V and J ends lost 7 bases and 2 bases, in that order; junction bases with no gene match: 5. CDR3 nucleotides: TGTGCCAGCACGAGAGACAGGGCCTATAATTCACCCCTCCACTTT. It specifies CASTRDRAYNSPLHF.

This rearrangement joins TRBV4-1 to TRBJ1-5, with D possibly TRBD1 on 5 matching bases. Germline CDR1 MGHRA, CDR2 YSYEKL. The CDR3 is 15 amino acids. V was trimmed by 3 bases and J by 5 bases, leaving 14 bases between them. The CDR3 nucleotides read TGCGCCAGCAGCCATTTGGACATTGGGGATCAGCCCCAGCATTTT. As protein: CASSHLDIGDQPQHF.

This clone was picked up a small number of times. The CDR3 sequence: CASSHKATGASNQPQHF. CDR3 DNA: TGCGCCAGCAGTCACAAGGCGACAGGGGCGAGCAATCAGCCCCAGCATTTT. The chain carries TRBV23-1 and TRBJ1-5; 8 nucleotides match TRBD1. TRBV23-1 is reported as an ORF; its role is uncertain. This CDR3 spans 17 amino acids. V lost 3 bases to trimming and J lost 1 base; unmatched junction nucleotides: 8.

The chain employs TRBV19 and TRBJ1-1; 8 nucleotides agree with TRBD1. The V and J ends lost 5 bases and 4 bases, in that order; junction bases with no gene match: 6. This CDR3 is built from 14 residues. Germline values: CDR1 LNHDA, CDR2 SQIVND (reference sequence). The CDR3 DNA reads TGTGCCAGTAGTCCCCGGACAGGGCGCACTGAAGCTTTCTTT. Translation gives CASSPRTGRTEAFF.

This sequence joins TRBV9 and TRBJ2-3; D may be TRBD1 (5 bases). The CDR3 has 15 residues. The V end was cut by 7 bases, the J end by 4 bases, with 19 bases between. The germline V gene has CDR1 SGDLS and CDR2 YYNGEE. CDR3 sequence reads: CASSLGLPTADTQYF. In nucleotides, the CDR3 is TGTGCCAGCTCCTTGGGGCTACCCACCGCAGATACGCAGTATTTT. The complete variable domain, with remaining parts taken from reference TRBV9 and TRBJ2-3, reads DSGVTQTPKHLITATGQRVTLRCSPRSGDLSVYWYQQSLDQGLQFLIQYYNGEERAKGNILERFSAQQFPDLHSELNLSSLELGDSALYFCASSLGLPTADTQYFGPGTRLTVL.

This clone has only a few counts. The chain is built from TRBV25-1 and TRBJ2-7; 8 positions agree with TRBD2. Germline values: CDR1 MGHDK, CDR2 SYGVNS. The CDR3 has 14 amino acids. V dropped 5 bases and J dropped 4; count of bases not matched to a gene: 7. DNA of the CDR3: TGTGCCAGCAGTAACCCGGGGGGGCCTTACGAGCAGTACTTC. It translates to CASSNPGGPYEQYF.

This rearrangement joins TRBV14 to TRBJ2-2; D ambiguous. V was clipped by 1 base and J by 5 bases, with 5 bases between them. The CDR3 runs to 13 residues. Germline-derived CDR1 and CDR2 are SGHDN and FVKESK. The CDR3 DNA reads TGTGCCAGCAGCCAAGGTCTTACCGGGGAGCTGTTTTTT. Encoded protein: CASSQGLTGELFF.

This clone showed up just once. The chain has TRBV2 and TRBJ2-1; the match to TRBD2 covers 7 bases. The CDR3 spans 14 residues. V lost 4 bases, J lost 4 bases, and 4 bases stayed unmatched. Germline V gives CDR1 SNHLY, CDR2 FYNNEI. CDR3 in DNA: TGTGCCAGCAGTGTGGAAGCGGGGTACAATGAGCAGTTCTTC. Protein product: CASSVEAGYNEQFF.

The chain uses TRBV9 and TRBJ1-6; a possible D gene is TRBD1 (5 bases). Germline CDR1 and CDR2: SGDLS and YYNGEE. Deletions cut 0 bases from V and 10 bases from J, with 14 bases between. The CDR3 extends over 15 amino acids. CDR3 protein: CASSVVEGFRSPLHF. CDR3 DNA sequence: TGTGCCAGCAGCGTAGTGGAGGGGTTTCGATCACCCCTCCACTTT.

The DNA for the CDR3 is TGTGCCAGTAGAAAGAAATTCACGGGAACCTACGAGCAGTACTTC. Protein sequence: CASRKKFTGTYEQYF. The chain links TRBV19 to TRBJ2-7, with D possibly TRBD2 on 5 matching bases. Per germline, CDR1 LNHDA and CDR2 SQIVND (reference sequence). V was cut by 6 bases and J by 2 bases, with 17 bases left in between. This CDR3 region has 15 residues.

V is TRBV20-1 and J is TRBJ2-3, with D perhaps TRBD1 (5 bases). The CDR3 covers 15 residues. V was pared by 3 bases and J by 3 bases, with 16 bases between. Germline V gene data show CDR1 as DFQATT and CDR2 as SNEGSKA (reference sequence). CDR3 DNA: TGCAGTGCTAGTCCCCGGACACGGTGGACAGATACGCAGTATTTT. Translated, it gives CSASPRTRWTDTQYF.

The J gene is TRBJ1-5, the V gene TRBV18; 8 nucleotides align to TRBD1. Per germline, CDR1 KGHSH and CDR2 LQKENI. This CDR3 has 14 amino acids. The V gene end was trimmed by 6 bases and the J gene end by 5 bases; junction bases not matched to a gene: 6. The CDR3 DNA sequence: TGTGCCAGCTCGGTCGGACAGGGTCATCAGCCCCAGCATTTT. Translation gives CASSVGQGHQPQHF.

This chain uses TRBV3-1 (or the pseudogene TRBV3-2) with TRBJ2-4, with 13 bases fitting TRBD2. This CDR3 has 17 residues. CDR1 and CDR2 (germline): LGHDT, YNNKEL (reference sequence). Trimming cost V 8 bases and J 1 base; bases outside gene matches: 8. The CDR3 reads CASGLAGARTAKNIQYF. In DNA, the CDR3 is TGTGCCAGCGGACTAGCGGGAGCGCGTACGGCCAAAAACATTCAGTACTTC.

V and J are TRBV6-1 and TRBJ2-6; D is uncertain. Trimming cost V 0 bases and J 4 bases, with 4 bases left between them. In germline, CDR1 is MNHNS, CDR2 SASEGT. The CDR3 length is 14 residues. As DNA, the CDR3 is TGTGCCAGCAGTGAAGCTCAGGGGGCCAACGTCCTGACTTTC. Translation gives CASSEAQGANVLTF.